Each of the 30 T cell receptor beta chains below was sequenced from the same sample in a study of regulatory T cells in long-lasting Graves disease. Arm-PCR of CDR3 regions and iRepertoire HTBI primers were used to build TCR beta libraries. TCRdb ran MiXCR on the multiplex PCR reads and lists one entry per CDR3 protein. Of about 470,000 distinct CDR3 sequences listed, 20% to 25% are singletons. Time point reported: persistent/refractory GD, antithyroid drugs over 5 years with positive TRAb. Construction of the TCR library relied on RNA isolated from PBMCs. The sequences come from peripheral blood mononuclear cells (PBMCs), collected when the disease was refractory, from a patient treated with antithyroid drugs. The receptors derive from a female donor with Graves disease.

This clonotype has just a few counts. The chain recombines TRBV19 with TRBJ2-7; 7 nucleotides align to TRBD2. Germline lookup yields CDR1 LNHDA and CDR2 SQIVND (reference sequence). The V gene end was trimmed by 3 bases and the J gene end by 2 bases; junction bases not matched to a gene: 1. This CDR3 is built from 13 residues. The CDR3 DNA reads as TGTGCCAGTAGTATGGGACTAACCTACGAGCAGTACTTC. This codes for CASSMGLTYEQYF.

This clonotype came up many times. The chain has TRBV2 and TRBJ1-6; D ambiguous. The CDR3 has 14 residues. Trimming pared 4 bases from V and 7 bases from J, leaving 11 bases between. Germline loops: CDR1 SNHLY, CDR2 FYNNEI. This chain's CDR3 is CASSGQAQNSPLHF. Here the CDR3 DNA reads TGTGCCAGCAGTGGACAAGCGCAGAATTCACCCCTCCACTTT.

The chain links TRBV5-1 to TRBJ2-3; the D gene could be TRBD1 or TRBD2 (5 bases each). This CDR3 has 15 amino acids. Germline CDR1 is SGHRS and CDR2 is YFSETQ. V dropped 3 bases and J dropped 0 bases, with 11 bases sitting between them. DNA for the CDR3: TGCGCCAGCAGCTCGGGGCTACTCAGCACAGATACGCAGTATTTT. This sequence encodes CASSSGLLSTDTQYF.

The chain has TRBV7-9 and TRBJ2-7; TRBD1 is a possible D gene (6 bases). Trimming removed 1 base from V and 6 bases from J, with 13 bases in between. CDR3 length equals 14 residues. CDR1 is SEHNR, CDR2 FQNEAQ, per germline (reference sequence). CDR3 DNA: TGTGCCAGCAGCTTAGTCACAGGGAGTCCCGAGCAGTACTTC. Residues: CASSLVTGSPEQYF.

There are a few counts of this clonotype. The rearrangement uses TRBV29-1 and TRBJ2-2; the match to TRBD1 covers 9 bases. V shed 6 bases and J 4 bases; nucleotides not matched to a gene: 6. CDR1 is SQVTM, CDR2 ANQGSEA, per germline. The length of the CDR3 is 14 residues. The CDR3 spells CSVRGQGLTGELFF. CDR3 DNA: TGCAGCGTGCGGGGACAGGGTCTCACCGGGGAGCTGTTTTTT.

This clonotype came up many times. The chain has TRBV11-2 and TRBJ1-6; no clear D gene. The germline V gene has CDR1 SGHAT and CDR2 FQNNGV. V gave up 3 bases and J gave up 9 bases, with 3 bases separating them. The CDR3 runs 11 residues. CDR3 region: CASSFGSPLHF. For the CDR3, the DNA is TGTGCCAGCAGCTTCGGTTCACCCCTCCACTTT. Full variable domain (missing parts from reference TRBV11-2 and TRBJ1-6): EAGVAQSPRYKIIEKRQSVAFWCNPISGHATLYWYQQILGQGPKLLIQFQNNGVVDDSQLPKDRFSAERLKGVDSTLKIQPAKLEDSAVYLCASSFGSPLHFGNGTRLTVT.

This sequence joins TRBV7-9 and TRBJ2-7; weak D call: TRBD1 (6 bases). The CDR3 is made up of 15 amino acids. V dropped 5 bases and J dropped 3 bases, with 17 bases sitting between them. CDR1 and CDR2 (germline): SEHNR, FQNEAQ (reference sequence). CDR3 sequence reads: CASSGGKQGLYEQYF. CDR3 sequence (DNA): TGTGCCAGCAGCGGAGGAAAACAGGGCCTCTACGAGCAGTACTTC.

The chain recombines TRBV30 with TRBJ2-7; D possibly uses TRBD1 or TRBD2 (6 bases each). The CDR3 extends over 13 amino acids. The germline V gene has CDR1 GTSNPN and CDR2 SVGIG (reference sequence). V lost 3 bases and J 3 bases, leaving 12 bases between the germline ends. CDR3 sequence: CAWRDRAGYEQYF. CDR3 sequence (DNA): TGTGCCTGGAGGGACAGAGCGGGCTACGAGCAGTACTTC.

J is TRBJ2-7 and V is TRBV29-1; possibly TRBD2 for D (6 bases). The CDR3 covers 13 residues. The ends were cut back, 7 bases at V and 3 bases at J, with 16 bases in the middle. Germline loops: CDR1 SQVTM, CDR2 ANQGSEA. The CDR3 nucleotides read TGCAGCGGAATTACGGGAGAGTTCTACGAGCAGTACTTC. This sequence encodes CSGITGEFYEQYF.

This clonotype has at least ten counts. The CDR3 is CASSPEGTWFKNTEAFF. The CDR3 nucleotides read TGTGCCAGCAGTCCCGAGGGGACTTGGTTCAAGAACACTGAAGCTTTCTTT. The chain combines TRBV28 with TRBJ1-1; the D gene is possibly TRBD1 (5 bases). Germline values: CDR1 MDHEN, CDR2 SYDVKM. Trimming took 5 bases from V and 1 from J, leaving 20 bases between them. This CDR3 contains 17 residues.

The V and J genes are TRBV24-1 and TRBJ2-2, with D unclear. Per the germline V gene, CDR1 is KGHDR and CDR2 is SFDVKD. V gave up 4 bases and J gave up 9 bases, with 8 bases separating them. This CDR3 is built from 12 residues. In nucleotides, the CDR3 is TGTGCCACCAGTGAGACTCGTAGGGAGCTGTTTTTT. It codes for CATSETRRELFF.

For this clonotype: A read error is possible here, since a much larger clone lies one base away. The chain recombines TRBV5-4 with TRBJ2-1; 8 bases are a match to TRBD1. Germline V gene data show CDR1 as SGHNT and CDR2 as YYREEE (reference sequence). The CDR3 covers 15 residues. This CDR3 is CAGSSPDRGLNEQFF. The CDR3 DNA reads TGTGCCGGCAGCTCACCCGACAGGGGATTGAATGAGCAGTTCTTC.

The table lists this clonotype with a few counts. The rearrangement uses TRBV3-1 and TRBJ2-7; no clear D gene. Looked up from germline, CDR1 is LGHDT and CDR2 is YNNKEL (reference sequence). V lost 3 bases and J lost 0, with 3 bases in between. CDR3 length: 12 amino acids. CDR3 in DNA: TGTGCCAGCAGCCACGACTCCTACGAGCAGTACTTC. Its protein product is CASSHDSYEQYF.

This clonotype was counted many times. The chain uses TRBV2 and TRBJ1-1; D unclear. Deletions cut 2 bases from V and 6 bases from J, with 13 bases between. The CDR3 length is 14 residues. The germline V gene has CDR1 SNHLY and CDR2 FYNNEI. The CDR3 sequence is CASSETEGRPEAFF. The CDR3 bases are TGTGCCAGCAGTGAAACTGAAGGGCGGCCTGAAGCTTTCTTT.

Many counts were recorded for this clonotype. V usage is TRBV28 and J usage is TRBJ1-1; 7 bases align to TRBD1. Losses at the gene ends were 0 bases for V and 3 bases for J; bases not matched to a gene: 16. Germline V lookup: CDR1 MDHEN, CDR2 SYDVKM. This CDR3 has 19 amino acids. The CDR3 coding sequence is TGTGCCAGCAGTTTATGGGGGGACAGAAGCGTCAAAAGGGACACTGAAGCTTTCTTT. Its translation is CASSLWGDRSVKRDTEAFF. The whole variable domain, remainder taken from reference TRBV28 and TRBJ1-1, is DVKVTQSSRYLVKRTGEKVFLECVQDMDHENMFWYRQDPGLGLRLIYFSYDVKMKEKGDIPEGYSVSREKKERFSLILESASTNQTSMYLCASSLWGDRSVKRDTEAFFGQGTRLTVV.

The chain recombines TRBV5-5 with TRBJ1-2; weak D call: TRBD1 (5 bases). The length of the CDR3 is 12 residues. V lost 0 bases and J lost 7, with 7 bases in between. CDR1 SGHKS and CDR2 YYEKEE come from the germline V gene (reference sequence). DNA of the CDR3: TGTGCCAGCAGCTTGGGCAGGGCTGGCTACACCTTC. This encodes CASSLGRAGYTF. Looking up the rest from reference TRBV5-5 and TRBJ1-2 gives the full variable domain: DAGVTQSPTHLIKTRGQQVTLRCSPISGHKSVSWYQQVLGQGPQFIFQYYEKEERGRGNFPDRFSARQFPNYSSELNVNALLLGDSALYLCASSLGRAGYTFGSGTRLTVV.

This clonotype was found a few times. The chain has TRBV25-1 and TRBJ1-2; a possible D gene is TRBD1 (6 bases). Germline values: CDR1 MGHDK, CDR2 SYGVNS. The CDR3 runs 14 residues. The V end lost 4 bases, the J end lost 2 bases, and 11 bases lay between the germline ends. The CDR3, as DNA: TGTGCCAGCAGTGGACAGGATTGGAACTATGGCTACACCTTC. This translates into CASSGQDWNYGYTF.

The chain employs TRBV7-9 and TRBJ2-7; D tentatively reads TRBD1 or TRBD2 (5 bases each). Germline V gene data show CDR1 as SEHNR and CDR2 as FQNEAQ (reference sequence). V was pared by 4 bases and J by 0 bases, with 10 bases between. This CDR3 contains 14 residues. CDR3 DNA sequence: TGTGCCAGCAGCTCGGACGGGACCTCCTACGAGCAGTACTTC. Translation gives CASSSDGTSYEQYF.

A remark on this clonotype: A clone one base away is much larger, so this may be a read error. The rearrangement links TRBV12-3 or TRBV12-4 to TRBJ1-4; possible D gene TRBD1, 6 bases. This CDR3 contains 12 residues. This CDR3 is CASSLGIGQLTF. Written as DNA, the CDR3 is TGTGCCAGCAGTTTGGGGATCGGACAGTTGACTTTT.

This clonotype was picked up many times. The rearrangement links TRBV3-1 to TRBJ1-4; possibly TRBD1 for D (5 bases). This CDR3 contains 16 residues. Germline V gene sequence: CDR1 LGHDT, CDR2 YNNKEL (reference sequence). Trimming cost V 1 base and J 5 bases, with 14 bases left between them. CDR3 residues: CASSQGMGRRNEKLFF. The CDR3 region has the DNA TGTGCCAGCAGCCAAGGAATGGGACGGAGAAATGAAAAACTGTTTTTT.

The chain combines TRBV28 with TRBJ2-7; D unresolved. Near its end, the DNA agrees better with TRBJ2-1, so the J call may be wrong. Germline CDR1 MDHEN, CDR2 SYDVKM. The CDR3 loop spans 15 amino acids. CDR3 loop: CASSPSSSVYCEQFF. In DNA, the CDR3 is TGTGCCAGCAGTCCCTCGTCCAGTGTGTACTGCGAGCAGTTCTTC.

This clonotype was detected ten times or more. The chain carries TRBV11-1 and TRBJ2-7; tentative D call: TRBD1 (5 bases). V was shortened by 4 bases and J by 2 bases, with 9 bases between the two germline ends. The CDR3 covers 13 residues. Looked up from germline, CDR1 is SGHAT and CDR2 is FQDESV (reference sequence). CDR3 sequence reads: CASSWGSTYEQYF. The CDR3 DNA reads as TGTGCCAGCAGCTGGGGCTCAACCTACGAGCAGTACTTC.

The rearrangement links TRBV7-2 to TRBJ2-7; 7 bases are shared with TRBD1. V lost 5 bases to trimming and J lost 3 bases; unmatched junction nucleotides: 7. The CDR3 runs 14 residues. Germline V CDR1 and CDR2: SGHTA, FQGNSA. In nucleotides, the CDR3 is TGTGCCAGCAGCGGAGCGCACAGGGGCTACGAGCAGTACTTC. Protein: CASSGAHRGYEQYF.

There are many counts of this clonotype. The chain employs TRBV12-3 or TRBV12-4 and TRBJ2-5; 7 bases line up with TRBD1. V shed 2 bases, J shed 5 bases, and the junction held 8 bases outside the gene matches. The CDR3 extends over 15 amino acids. The CDR3 sequence: CASSLLGQSQETQYF. CDR3 DNA: TGTGCCAGCAGTTTATTGGGACAGTCGCAGGAGACCCAGTACTTC.

This clonotype was seen a few times. The chain uses TRBV20-1 and TRBJ2-1; 9 nucleotides agree with TRBD2. Per germline, CDR1 DFQATT and CDR2 SNEGSKA (reference sequence). With V trimmed by 6 bases and J by 4 bases, 7 bases remained unmatched. The length of the CDR3 is 14 residues. DNA for the CDR3: TGCAGTGCGAGACGTCTAGCGGGGTACAATGAGCAGTTCTTC. Amino acid sequence: CSARRLAGYNEQFF.

V gene TRBV7-9 combines with J gene TRBJ2-7; TRBD1 matches 7 bases. Trimming at V came to 1 base and at J to 4 bases, leaving 7 bases not matched to a gene. The germline V gene has CDR1 SEHNR and CDR2 FQNEAQ (reference sequence). The CDR3 has 15 residues. Written as DNA, the CDR3 is TGTGCCAGCAGCTTAGAGACCGGGACAGCATACGAGCAGTACTTC. Amino acids: CASSLETGTAYEQYF.

The CDR3 is CASSLTTDNYGYTF. CDR3 in DNA: TGCGCCAGCAGCTTGACGACAGATAACTATGGCTACACCTTC. V usage is TRBV5-1 and J usage is TRBJ1-2; the D gene is possibly TRBD1 (5 bases). V was pared by 1 base and J by 1 base, with 8 bases between. This CDR3 has 14 residues. In germline, CDR1 is SGHRS, CDR2 YFSETQ.

The chain is built from TRBV11-2 and TRBJ2-7, with 7 nucleotides matching TRBD1. This CDR3 is built from 16 residues. Germline V gene data show CDR1 as SGHAT and CDR2 as FQNNGV. V lost 4 bases to trimming and J lost 3 bases; unmatched junction nucleotides: 12. The CDR3 sequence: CASSSREGGDIYEQYF. CDR3 bases: TGTGCCAGCAGCTCGAGGGAAGGGGGCGATATCTACGAGCAGTACTTC.

The V call is TRBV28, the J call TRBJ1-5; tentatively, D is TRBD1 (6 bases). V was pared by 5 bases and J by 6 bases, with 14 bases between. Looked up from germline, CDR1 is MDHEN and CDR2 is SYDVKM. This CDR3 contains 14 residues. The CDR3 protein is CASSLGQLGQPQHF. CDR3 nucleotides: TGTGCCAGCAGTCTAGGACAGTTGGGTCAGCCCCAGCATTTT.

This clonotype has more than one count but fewer than ten. The chain joins TRBV7-9 to TRBJ2-5; 8 bases line up with TRBD2. The V segment lost 4 bases and the J segment 4 bases; nucleotides outside the gene matches: 5. Germline V gene sequence: CDR1 SEHNR, CDR2 FQNEAQ (reference sequence). The CDR3 spans 14 residues. The CDR3 loop reads CASSSYGGGETQYF. The CDR3 DNA sequence: TGTGCCAGCAGCTCCTACGGGGGGGGAGAGACCCAGTACTTC.